What follows are 10 T cell receptor beta chains derived from one specimen sequenced in a study of blood T cell repertoires in COVID-19. The table came from immunoSEQ multiplex PCR; TCRdb's copy has only in-frame clones and leaves some out. The sample has roughly 140,000 clones; roughly 87% are singletons. The sequenced sample was peripheral blood. The receptors were gathered from a woman aged 55-75 years with active or convalescent COVID-19.

The rearrangement links TRBV2 to TRBJ1-2, with 7 bases lining up with TRBD1. This CDR3 has 14 amino acids. Germline trimming cut 11 bases from V and 2 bases from J; bases unmatched to any gene: 11. Germline V CDR1 and CDR2: SNHLY, FYNNEI. In DNA, the CDR3 is TGTGCCCGGGCGGGGGGACAGTCAAACTATGGCTACACCTTC. Its translation: CARAGGQSNYGYTF.

This chain links TRBV6-5 with TRBJ1-2; D may be TRBD1 (5 bases). The germline V gene encodes CDR1 MNHEY and CDR2 SVGAGI. This CDR3 is built from 14 residues. V was trimmed by 6 bases and J by 8 bases, leaving 19 bases between them. The CDR3 coding sequence is TGTGCCAGCAGCCGTTATAAGGCAGGGTACGGCTACACCTTC. Translated: CASSRYKAGYGYTF.

The chain recombines TRBV4-3 with TRBJ1-4, with D perhaps TRBD1 (6 bases). This CDR3 contains 15 residues. Trimming removed 0 bases at V and 4 bases at J, with 9 bases between. Germline values: CDR1 LGHNA, CDR2 YSLEER. Here the CDR3 reads CASSQEDRHNEKLFF. CDR3 coding DNA: TGCGCCAGCAGCCAAGAAGACAGGCATAATGAAAAACTGTTTTTT.

The chain's CDR3 is CASSKSGTSGTYEQYF. In DNA form, the CDR3 reads TGTGCCAGCAGCAAATCCGGGACTAGCGGGACCTACGAGCAGTACTTC. The chain links TRBV7-9 to TRBJ2-7, with 13 bases fitting TRBD2. This CDR3 contains 16 residues. Trimming removed 5 bases from V and 2 bases from J; junction bases left unmatched: 6. Germline V gene sequence: CDR1 SEHNR, CDR2 FQNEAQ (reference sequence).

The chain joins TRBV13 to TRBJ2-7; a possible D gene is TRBD2 (5 bases). Between the trimmed V and J ends, which lost 7 bases and 5 bases, there was a span of 15 bases. The germline V gene has CDR1 PRHDT and CDR2 FYEKMQ (reference sequence). The CDR3 has 13 residues. CDR3 in amino acids: CASTKRDGNEQYF. The CDR3 DNA follows: TGTGCCAGCACCAAGAGGGATGGGAACGAGCAGTACTTC. The variable domain in full, with the rest retrieved from reference TRBV13 and TRBJ2-7, is AAGVIQSPRHLIKEKRETATLKCYPIPRHDTVYWYQQGPGQDPQFLISFYEKMQSDKGSIPDRFSAQQFSDYHSELNMSSLELGDSALYFCASTKRDGNEQYFGPGTRLTVT.

The rearrangement joins TRBV5-1 to TRBJ2-7; D might be TRBD1 (5 bases). The V gene's germline CDR1 is SGHRS and CDR2 YFSETQ. V shed 4 bases and J shed 3 bases, with 14 bases lying between them. This CDR3 spans 14 amino acids. CDR3 nucleotides: TGCGCCAGCAGCCTCGGCGCAGGGCTCTACGAGCAGTACTTC. It encodes CASSLGAGLYEQYF.

This clone came up once. The genes are TRBV7-2 and TRBJ2-3, with D perhaps TRBD2 (6 bases). This CDR3 region has 14 residues. Trimming left V 3 bases short and J 6 bases short, with 13 bases between. Germline CDR1 is SGHTA and CDR2 is FQGNSA. Written as DNA, the CDR3 is TGTGCCAGCAGCTTGTTGCGGAGCGGGGATACGCAGTATTTT. The encoded protein is CASSLLRSGDTQYF. The whole variable domain, filled in from reference TRBV7-2 and TRBJ2-3, reads GAGVSQSPSNKVTEKGKDVELRCDPISGHTALYWYRQSLGQGLEFLIYFQGNSAPDKSGLPSDRFSAERTGGSVSTLTIQRTQQEDSAVYLCASSLLRSGDTQYFGPGTRLTVL.

V is TRBV2 and J is TRBJ2-1; 11 nucleotides align to TRBD2. V trimming: 7 bases; J trimming: 7 bases; junction bases outside the gene matches: 9. CDR1 is SNHLY and CDR2 is FYNNEI in the germline V gene. The CDR3 runs 15 residues. For the CDR3, the DNA is TGTGCCAGCACCTTAGCGGGGGGGCCTGGGAATGAGCAGTTCTTC. It is translated as CASTLAGGPGNEQFF.

Remarks on this clone: This specimen includes other DNA sequences encoding the same CDR3. The V call is TRBV10-3, the J call TRBJ1-1; D not certain. The CDR3 is 12 residues long. Germline V gene lookup returns CDR1 ENHRY and CDR2 SYGVKD. V was cut by 4 bases and J by 0 bases, with 3 bases left in between. The CDR3 here is CAISGLNTEAFF. DNA of the CDR3: TGTGCCATCAGTGGGCTGAACACTGAAGCTTTCTTT.

This chain links TRBV27 with TRBJ1-2; TRBD1 agrees at 9 bases. After removal of 4 bases from V and 5 bases from J, the junction contained 5 bases not matched to a gene. CDR3 size: 14 residues. Per germline, CDR1 MNHEY and CDR2 SMNVEV (reference sequence). CDR3 sequence reads: CASSSGTGTYGYTF. The CDR3 DNA reads as TGTGCCAGCAGTTCTGGGACAGGGACGTATGGCTACACCTTC.